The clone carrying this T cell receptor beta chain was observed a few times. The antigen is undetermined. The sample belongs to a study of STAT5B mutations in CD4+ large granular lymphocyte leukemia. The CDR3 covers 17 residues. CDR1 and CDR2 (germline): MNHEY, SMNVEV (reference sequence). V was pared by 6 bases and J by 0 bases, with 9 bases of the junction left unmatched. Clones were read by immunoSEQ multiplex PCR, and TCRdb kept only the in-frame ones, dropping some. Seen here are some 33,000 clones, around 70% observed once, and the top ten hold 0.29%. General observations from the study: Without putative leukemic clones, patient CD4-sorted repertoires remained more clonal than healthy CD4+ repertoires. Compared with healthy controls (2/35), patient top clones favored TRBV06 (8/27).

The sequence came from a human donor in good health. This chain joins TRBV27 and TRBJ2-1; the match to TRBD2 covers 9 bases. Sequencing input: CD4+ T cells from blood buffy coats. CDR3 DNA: TGTGCCAGCAGGAGTAGCGGGAGAGGGCTCTCCTACAATGAGCAGTTCTTC. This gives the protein CASRSSGRGLSYNEQFF.